A selection of T cell receptor beta chains follows, all from one sample in a study of T cells in localized non-small cell lung cancer. Profiling relied on immunoSEQ multiplex PCR, and the TCRdb table lists in-frame clones only, not all of them. The table lists over 40,000 clones, 70% to 90% of them singletons, with roughly 6.9% in the top ten. This specimen was peripheral blood, taken before any cancer treatment. The receptors here all came from a woman aged 18-55 years with stage III lung adenocarcinoma. Each CDR3 is given with its conserved first and last residue. D genes are given only for firm matches. Size is omitted from some rows. Given values are once, few, many or a class for expanded clones.

J: TRBJ2-1
D: NA
V: TRBV7-2
size: NA
DNA: TGTGCCAGCAGCTTAGCGGGAGTTTACAATGAGCAGTTCTTC
CDR3: CASSLAGVYNEQFF

J: TRBJ1-5
D: NA
V: TRBV27
size: NA
DNA: TGTGCCAGCAGTTCCCTAGGGGATAATCAGCCCCAGCATTTT
CDR3: CASSSLGDNQPQHF

J: TRBJ1-1
D: NA
V: TRBV25-1
size: NA
DNA: TGTGCCAGCACGTATGGGGCAGCGAACACTGAAGCTTTCTTT
CDR3: CASTYGAANTEAFF

J: TRBJ2-2
D: NA
V: TRBV6-6
size: NA
DNA: TGTGCCAGCAGTTACTCGGTCAAGAACACCGGGGAGCTGTTTTTT
CDR3: CASSYSVKNTGELFF

J: TRBJ1-1
D: NA
V: TRBV25-1
size: few
DNA: TGTGCCAGCAGTGCGACAGGGAACACTGAAGCTTTCTTT
CDR3: CASSATGNTEAFF

J: TRBJ2-1
D: TRBD2
V: TRBV7-8
size: NA
DNA: TGTGCCAGCAGCTTACAGCGGGGCGGGGGAGGAGGAAATGAGCAGTTCTTC
CDR3: CASSLQRGGGGGNEQFF

J: TRBJ1-2
D: NA
V: TRBV5-8
size: NA
DNA: TGTGCCAGCAGCGTGGACAGAACATATGGCTACACCTTC
CDR3: CASSVDRTYGYTF

J: TRBJ1-2
D: TRBD1
V: TRBV6-1
size: NA
DNA: TGTGCCAGCAGTCAAGGGACAGGGGCCACTCTTAACTATGGCTACACCTTC
CDR3: CASSQGTGATLNYGYTF

J: TRBJ2-1
D: TRBD1
V: TRBV6-4
size: NA
DNA: TGTGCCAGCCGAGCACAGCCGGGACAGGGTGTCGATGAGCAGTTCTTC
CDR3: CASRAQPGQGVDEQFF

J: TRBJ1-1
D: NA
V: TRBV6-5
size: NA
DNA: TGTGCCAGCAGTTACGGCAGGGGAGGTATGAACACTGAAGCTTTCTTT
CDR3: CASSYGRGGMNTEAFF

J: TRBJ1-6
D: NA
V: TRBV5-1
size: NA
DNA: TGCGCCAGCAGCTTGACTACAGGGCAGGAGGGTTCACCCCTCCACTTT
CDR3: CASSLTTGQEGSPLHF

J: TRBJ2-7
D: TRBD1
V: TRBV12-5
size: NA
DNA: TGTGCTAGTCGTCGGACAGGGGGCCGCGAGCAGTACTTC
CDR3: CASRRTGGREQYF

J: TRBJ2-1
D: NA
V: TRBV6-5
size: NA
DNA: TGTGCCAGCAGTTACCGGGGGTCCGGGAATGAGCAGTTCTTC
CDR3: CASSYRGSGNEQFF

J: TRBJ1-1
D: NA
V: TRBV28
size: NA
DNA: TGTGCCAGCAGGACCCTTGGGGGCATGAACACTGAAGCTTTCTTT
CDR3: CASRTLGGMNTEAFF

J: TRBJ1-1
D: TRBD1
V: TRBV14
size: NA
DNA: TGTGCCAGCAGGGGACAGTTGAACACTGAAGCTTTCTTT
CDR3: CASRGQLNTEAFF

J: TRBJ2-5
D: NA
V: TRBV2
size: NA
DNA: TGTGCCAGCAGTACTACCGAACAAGAGACCCAGTACTTC
CDR3: CASSTTEQETQYF

J: TRBJ2-2
D: NA
V: TRBV29-1
size: once
DNA: TGCAGCGTTGCCCCGTACACCGGGGAGCTGTTTTTT
CDR3: CSVAPYTGELFF

J: TRBJ2-1
D: TRBD2
V: TRBV6-6
size: NA
DNA: TGTGCCAGCAGAACTAGCGGGGGGGAATTCGATGAGCAGTTCTTC
CDR3: CASRTSGGEFDEQFF

J: TRBJ2-2
D: NA
V: TRBV7-3
size: NA
DNA: TGTGCCAGCAGTTTAGACTCGACTGGGACCGGGGAGCTGTTTTTT
CDR3: CASSLDSTGTGELFF